One and the same sample provided the 25 T cell receptor beta chains below, sequenced in a study of CD8 T cells in Susac syndrome. Random hexamers primed reverse transcription of about 0.45 to 1 ug RNA. TCRdb reprocessed the immunoSEQ multiplex PCR reads with MiXCR, giving one entry per CDR3 protein. Of 250,000 to 300,000 distinct CDR3 sequences listed, over 75% are singletons. The specimen sequenced was CD8+ T cells from PBMCs. The receptors stem from a human donor with multiple sclerosis.

The chain joins TRBV4-3 to TRBJ2-1; 12 nucleotides agree with TRBD1. This CDR3 spans 16 amino acids. Trimming took 0 bases from V and 9 from J; bases not matched to a gene: 6. Germline V lookup: CDR1 LGHNA, CDR2 YSLEER. The CDR3 loop reads CASSQDAGQGAFEQFF. For the CDR3, the DNA is TGCGCCAGCAGCCAAGACGCGGGACAGGGGGCTTTTGAGCAGTTCTTC.

CDR3 DNA: TGTGCCAGTAGTATAGCCCCCCGGAGTGAGCAGTTCTTC. It encodes CASSIAPRSEQFF. The chain combines TRBV19 with TRBJ2-1; D remains unclear. The CDR3 is made up of 13 amino acids. Germline values: CDR1 LNHDA, CDR2 SQIVND (reference sequence). The ends were cut back, 1 base at V and 9 bases at J, with 10 bases in the middle.

The chain is built from TRBV9 and TRBJ2-1; tentatively, D is TRBD1 or TRBD2 (5 bases each). Germline loops: CDR1 SGDLS, CDR2 YYNGEE. The V end was cut by 3 bases, the J end by 1 base, with 17 bases between. The CDR3 totals 17 residues. The CDR3 region has the DNA TGTGCCAGCAGCGGAGTCGAGGGGCTTCCGTCCTACAATGAGCAGTTCTTC. It translates to CASSGVEGLPSYNEQFF.

This clonotype turned up a few times. The CDR3 reads CASSISGASGGELFF. CDR3 DNA: TGTGCCAGCAGTATCTCCGGGGCCAGTGGCGGGGAGCTGTTTTTT. The V gene is TRBV6-5, the J gene TRBJ2-2; D may correspond to TRBD1 or TRBD2 (5 bases each). Per germline, CDR1 MNHEY and CDR2 SVGAGI. The CDR3 totals 15 residues. V gave up 5 bases and J gave up 7 bases, with 17 bases separating them.

The chain couples TRBV19 to TRBJ1-5; possible D gene TRBD1, 5 bases. The CDR3 runs 13 residues. Trimming shortened V by 6 bases and J by 6 bases, and 12 bases separated the two germline ends. Germline V gene lookup returns CDR1 LNHDA and CDR2 SQIVND (reference sequence). CDR3 residues: CASRSQGPQPQHF. DNA of the CDR3: TGTGCCAGTAGATCCCAGGGTCCTCAGCCCCAGCATTTT.

The chain carries TRBV2 and TRBJ2-7; D unclear. Looked up from germline, CDR1 is SNHLY and CDR2 is FYNNEI. CDR3 length: 12 amino acids. Trimming stripped 9 bases from V and 2 bases from J, with 11 bases between. The CDR3 DNA sequence: TGTGCCAGTCAGGTTGTCCCCTACGAGCAGTACTTC. Protein: CASQVVPYEQYF.

The rearrangement uses TRBV7-6 and TRBJ1-1; D might be TRBD1 (5 bases). Germline CDR1 and CDR2: SGHVS and FNYEAQ. The CDR3 is made up of 15 amino acids. Between the trimmed V and J ends, which lost 1 base and 5 bases, there was a span of 14 bases. CDR3 sequence reads: CASSLVAGWSTEAFF. CDR3 nucleotide sequence: TGTGCCAGCAGCTTAGTTGCAGGGTGGAGTACTGAAGCTTTCTTT.

The chain carries TRBV9 and TRBJ2-1, with unresolved D. The CDR3 has 16 amino acids. Trimming shortened V by 4 bases and J by 0 bases, and 14 bases separated the two germline ends. Germline V lookup: CDR1 SGDLS, CDR2 YYNGEE. CDR3 bases: TGTGCCAGCAGCCCAAGTCCCCTGAGCTCCTACAATGAGCAGTTCTTC. Amino acids: CASSPSPLSSYNEQFF. The whole variable domain, remainder taken from reference TRBV9 and TRBJ2-1, is DSGVTQTPKHLITATGQRVTLRCSPRSGDLSVYWYQQSLDQGLQFLIQYYNGEERAKGNILERFSAQQFPDLHSELNLSSLELGDSALYFCASSPSPLSSYNEQFFGPGTRLTVL.

The chain carries TRBV28 and TRBJ1-4; weak D call: TRBD1 (6 bases). The length of the CDR3 is 14 residues. The germline V and J ends were trimmed by 10 bases and 8 bases, with 20 bases remaining between them. Germline lookup yields CDR1 MDHEN and CDR2 SYDVKM. The CDR3 region is CATSPGQSGEKLFF. The DNA for the CDR3 is TGTGCCACCTCCCCCGGACAGAGCGGGGAAAAACTGTTTTTT.

The chain has TRBV6-2 or TRBV6-3 and TRBJ1-2; D is uncertain. The CDR3 extends over 15 amino acids. Germline V gene sequence: CDR1 MNHEY, CDR2 SVGEGT. Trimming pared 2 bases from V and 0 bases from J, leaving 10 bases between. The CDR3 loop is CASSYRTDTNYGYTF. For the CDR3, the DNA is TGTGCCAGCAGTTACAGGACGGATACTAACTATGGCTACACCTTC.

This chain's CDR3 is CASSFHRVGVSFYEQYF. The CDR3 region has the DNA TGTGCCAGCAGTTTCCACAGGGTAGGGGTGTCCTTCTACGAGCAGTACTTC. The chain recombines TRBV27 with TRBJ2-7, with D perhaps matching TRBD1 (6 bases). Germline V gives CDR1 MNHEY, CDR2 SMNVEV (reference sequence). V lost 3 bases, J lost 3 bases, and 21 bases lay in between. The CDR3 length is 17 residues.

The chain links TRBV7-9 to TRBJ2-2; D is undetermined. Between the trimmed V and J ends, which lost 4 bases and 6 bases, there was a span of 12 bases. The germline V gene encodes CDR1 SEHNR and CDR2 FQNEAQ (reference sequence). The CDR3 loop spans 14 amino acids. The CDR3 nucleotides are TGTGCCAGCAGCTCCGCCACCGTGGCCGGGGAGCTGTTTTTT. It specifies CASSSATVAGELFF.

This sequence joins TRBV12-3 or TRBV12-4 and TRBJ2-1; D possibly uses TRBD1 or TRBD2 (6 bases each). The CDR3 sequence is 15 residues long. Trimming cost V 6 bases and J 7 bases, with 19 bases left between them. The CDR3 loop reads CASSPLGGKGNEQFF. The CDR3 nucleotides read TGTGCCAGCAGCCCTCTAGGGGGGAAGGGGAATGAGCAGTTCTTC.

This chain uses TRBV9 with TRBJ1-1; weak D call: TRBD1 (6 bases). V was clipped by 0 bases and J by 7 bases, with 16 bases between them. Germline V gene lookup returns CDR1 SGDLS and CDR2 YYNGEE. The CDR3 totals 15 residues. Here the CDR3 reads CASSVDGGLKGEAFF. The CDR3 nucleotides read TGTGCCAGCAGCGTAGACGGGGGCTTGAAAGGTGAAGCTTTCTTT.

The CDR3 loop reads CASSPRDDTPDGNEQFF. In DNA form, the CDR3 reads TGTGCCAGCAGCCCCCGGGACGACACTCCCGACGGGAATGAGCAGTTCTTC. The J gene is TRBJ2-1, the V gene TRBV12-3 or TRBV12-4; D might be TRBD1 or TRBD2, each matching 5 bases. The CDR3 totals 17 residues. V lost 6 bases, J lost 7 bases, and 25 bases lay in between.

This clonotype was seen a single time. V and J are TRBV2 and TRBJ1-2; no clear D. The V end was cut by 8 bases, the J end by 8 bases, with 15 bases between. In germline, CDR1 is SNHLY, CDR2 FYNNEI. The CDR3 sequence is 12 residues long. The DNA for the CDR3 is TGTGCCAGCCCTAAGTCCTCCGCGGGCTACACCTTC. Translation: CASPKSSAGYTF.

The rearrangement joins TRBV28 to TRBJ2-7; D call uncertain. CDR3 length: 13 amino acids. V lost 4 bases and J 3 bases, leaving 10 bases between the germline ends. Germline V CDR1 and CDR2: MDHEN, SYDVKM. The CDR3 nucleotides are TGTGCCAGCAGTTCCCCCCTAGGCTACGAGCAGTACTTC. This codes for CASSSPLGYEQYF. The variable domain in full, with the rest retrieved from reference TRBV28 and TRBJ2-7, is DVKVTQSSRYLVKRTGEKVFLECVQDMDHENMFWYRQDPGLGLRLIYFSYDVKMKEKGDIPEGYSVSREKKERFSLILESASTNQTSMYLCASSSPLGYEQYFGPGTRLTVT.

The chain joins TRBV12-3 or TRBV12-4 to TRBJ2-2, with a possible D match to TRBD2 (5 bases). The CDR3 spans 17 residues. V dropped 8 bases and J dropped 0 bases, with 19 bases sitting between them. The CDR3, as DNA: TGTGCCAGCCAAGACTGGCCCGGAGCGGCGAACACCGGGGAGCTGTTTTTT. Translation: CASQDWPGAANTGELFF.

The table lists this clonotype with a count of one. CDR3 region: CSAGPDAGNNNEQFF. As DNA, the CDR3 is TGCAGCGCCGGCCCGGACGCAGGAAATAACAATGAGCAGTTCTTC. This rearrangement joins TRBV29-1 to TRBJ2-1; D is ambiguous. From germline, CDR1 is SQVTM and CDR2 ANQGSEA. This CDR3 has 15 residues. Trimming shortened V by 7 bases and J by 5 bases, and 21 bases separated the two germline ends.

The chain has TRBV11-1 and TRBJ1-3; D gene unclear. Trimming shortened V by 4 bases and J by 0 bases, and 25 bases separated the two germline ends. The CDR3 loop spans 20 amino acids. Germline V gene sequence: CDR1 SGHAT, CDR2 FQDESV (reference sequence). CDR3 residues: CASSSKSRVGPQLSGNTIYF. The CDR3 region has the DNA TGTGCCAGCAGCTCTAAGTCCAGAGTCGGCCCGCAACTCTCTGGAAACACCATATATTTT.

The V gene is TRBV29-1, the J gene TRBJ1-2, with 8 bases lining up with TRBD1. The CDR3 covers 17 residues. The V and J ends lost 0 bases and 2 bases, in that order; junction bases with no gene match: 11. CDR1 SQVTM and CDR2 ANQGSEA come from the germline V gene. CDR3 DNA: TGCAGCGTTGAAGATCGGTTACGGGACAGGAAGAACTATGGCTACACCTTC. Translation gives CSVEDRLRDRKNYGYTF.

This clonotype has a handful of counts. Germline and junction disagree at one end, which may indicate a read error. V is TRBV7-9 and J is TRBJ2-6; no clear D gene. The CDR3 length is 13 residues. Germline-derived CDR1 and CDR2 are SEHNR and FQNEAQ (reference sequence). CDR3 sequence (DNA): TGTGCCAGCAGTTTAGGTGGGGCCAACGTCCTGACTTTC. It specifies CASSLGGANVLTF.

V gene TRBV13 combines with J gene TRBJ2-5, with TRBD2 matching 8 bases. V lost 4 bases and J lost 2; bases outside the gene matches: 9. Germline V gene lookup returns CDR1 PRHDT and CDR2 FYEKMQ (reference sequence). There are 16 residues in the CDR3. The CDR3 DNA follows: TGTGCCAGCAGCTCCCGGGGAGCGGGGGAACAAGAGACCCAGTACTTC. Its protein product is CASSSRGAGEQETQYF.

V usage is TRBV7-2 and J usage is TRBJ2-5; 12 bases align to TRBD1. V dropped 5 bases and J dropped 1; count of bases not matched to a gene: 5. Germline V CDR1 and CDR2: SGHTA, FQGNSA. The CDR3 is made up of 16 amino acids. DNA of the CDR3: TGTGCCAGCAGCATCGGGACAGGGGGCTTCCAAGAGACCCAGTACTTC. Amino acids: CASSIGTGGFQETQYF. Combining the CDR3 with reference TRBV7-2 and TRBJ2-5 gives the whole variable domain GAGVSQSPSNKVTEKGKDVELRCDPISGHTALYWYRQSLGQGLEFLIYFQGNSAPDKSGLPSDRFSAERTGGSVSTLTIQRTQQEDSAVYLCASSIGTGGFQETQYFGPGTRLLVL.

This clonotype has a single count. The V gene is TRBV19, the J gene TRBJ2-1; the D call may be TRBD1 or TRBD2 (6 bases each). The germline V gene has CDR1 LNHDA and CDR2 SQIVND (reference sequence). V lost 6 bases and J 7 bases, leaving 13 bases between the germline ends. The CDR3 has 13 residues. CDR3 protein: CASSGGFANEQFF. The DNA for the CDR3 is TGTGCCAGTAGCGGGGGCTTCGCGAATGAGCAGTTCTTC. Variable domain in full (rest from reference TRBV19 and TRBJ2-1): DGGITQSPKYLFRKEGQNVTLSCEQNLNHDAMYWYRQDPGQGLRLIYYSQIVNDFQKGDIAEGYSVSREKKESFPLTVTSAQKNPTAFYLCASSGGFANEQFFGPGTRLTVL.